The 18 T cell receptor beta chains reported below all come from one sample, sequenced in a study of T-cell reconstitution after alpha-beta-depleted transplantation in children. This sample's TCRbeta library carried unique molecular identifier barcodes. A single record per CDR3 protein comes from TCRdb applying MiXCR to the PCR reads. The sample has tens of thousands of distinct CDR3 sequences; about 7% are singletons. This sample comprised PBMCs from the stem cell graft donor, obtained from the stem cell graft. These receptors were taken from a human donor who donated a stem cell graft to a child with acute lymphoblastic leukemia.

This clonotype was counted ten times or more. The CDR3 loop reads CASRRLTDTQYF. The CDR3 nucleotides read TGTGCCAGCAGGAGGCTCACAGATACGCAGTATTTT. This chain joins TRBV2 and TRBJ2-3; D not resolved. This CDR3 has 12 residues. The germline gives CDR1 SNHLY, CDR2 FYNNEI. V lost 6 bases and J lost 2, with 6 bases in between. The entire variable domain, with the rest obtained from reference TRBV2 and TRBJ2-3, is as follows: EPEVTQTPSHQVTQMGQEVILRCVPISNHLYFYWYRQILGQKVEFLVSFYNNEISEKSEIFDDQFSVERPDGSNFTLKIRSTKLEDSAMYFCASRRLTDTQYFGPGTRLTVL.

There are many counts of this clonotype. The chain has TRBV4-1 and TRBJ2-2; 8 bases match TRBD2. The CDR3 runs 17 residues. Germline trimming cut 0 bases from V and 3 bases from J; bases unmatched to any gene: 6. Germline V gene data show CDR1 as MGHRA and CDR2 as YSYEKL. This CDR3 is CASSQDGPAGDTGELFF. The CDR3 DNA is TGCGCCAGCAGCCAAGATGGTCCAGCGGGAGACACCGGGGAGCTGTTTTTT.

This clonotype has just a few counts. It is unclear where the CDR3 begins or ends on the DNA, so no DNA is shown, and the CDR3 is as TCRdb lists it. The rearrangement links TRBV9 to TRBJ1-4; the table's D call, TRBD1, was not checked against the DNA. The CDR3 length is 14 residues, termini included. Germline values: CDR1 SGDLS, CDR2 YYNGEE. Here the CDR3 reads CASTGGDLMKNCFF.

The chain is built from TRBV20-1 and TRBJ2-1; D is tentatively TRBD1 or TRBD2 (5 bases each). Trimming cost V 7 bases and J 4 bases, with 14 bases left between them. Germline assignment: CDR1 DFQATT and CDR2 SNEGSKA (reference sequence). This CDR3 is built from 13 residues. Written as DNA, the CDR3 is TGCAGTGTCAGGGCTAGCAGTTACAATGAGCAGTTCTTC. Translating gives CSVRASSYNEQFF.

V is TRBV19 and J is TRBJ1-2; tentative D call: TRBD1 (6 bases). Germline-derived CDR1 and CDR2 are LNHDA and SQIVND (reference sequence). The CDR3 is 15 residues long. The V and J ends lost 8 bases and 4 bases respectively, with 20 bases between them. The CDR3 DNA reads TGTGCCAGTCTGGGGGCGACTGAATATTTCTATGGCTACACCTTC. This translates into CASLGATEYFYGYTF.

There are a few counts of this clonotype. The junction differs from germline at one of its ends, possibly a read error. The chain carries TRBV2 and TRBJ2-2; TRBD1 matches 9 bases. CDR1 SNHLY and CDR2 FYNNEI come from the germline V gene. The length of the CDR3 is 15 residues. The CDR3 protein is CASSEAGTGFGDLFF. The CDR3 coding sequence is TGTGCCAGCAGTGAAGCCGGGACAGGGTTCGGGGATCTGTTTTTT.

This clonotype was seen repeatedly, ten times or more. J is TRBJ1-5 and V is TRBV12-3 or TRBV12-4, with TRBD1 matching over 10 bases. CDR3 length: 16 amino acids. V lost 4 bases, J lost 4 bases, and 7 bases stayed unmatched. Here the CDR3 reads CASSWGTGAPNQPQHF. The CDR3 DNA sequence: TGTGCCAGCAGTTGGGGGACAGGGGCCCCTAATCAGCCCCAGCATTTT.

There are many counts of this clonotype. The rearrangement links TRBV7-2 to TRBJ2-5; D is unresolved. Germline CDR1 SGHTA, CDR2 FQGNSA. There are 13 residues in the CDR3. V was shortened by 1 base and J by 2 bases, with 5 bases between the two germline ends. CDR3 in amino acids: CASSLGKQETQYF. CDR3 DNA: TGTGCCAGCAGCTTAGGAAAACAAGAGACCCAGTACTTC.

This clonotype came up many times. The chain joins TRBV6-5 to TRBJ2-7; no firm D call. With 6 bases removed from V and 5 bases from J, the gap between germline ends came to 17 bases. The germline CDR1 and CDR2 sequences are MNHEY and SVGAGI. This CDR3 comprises 14 residues. The CDR3 nucleotides read TGTGCCAGCAGGGGCGGCCAGTTGAGGAACGAGCAGTACTTC. Translated: CASRGGQLRNEQYF.

This clonotype was seen at least ten times. This chain connects TRBV7-6 to TRBJ2-7; TRBD2 matches 11 bases. Germline CDR1 and CDR2: SGHVS and FNYEAQ. This CDR3 region has 15 residues. Losses at the gene ends were 5 bases for V and 3 bases for J; bases not matched to a gene: 6. In DNA form, the CDR3 reads TGTGCCAGCAGCCCTACTAGCGGGGGCAGCTACGAGCAGTACTTC. It specifies CASSPTSGGSYEQYF.

This clonotype was seen many times. The rearrangement joins TRBV20-1 to TRBJ1-5; D is unresolved. The length of the CDR3 is 15 residues. Germline loops: CDR1 DFQATT, CDR2 SNEGSKA (reference sequence). V lost 2 bases, J lost 0 bases, and 11 bases lay in between. DNA of the CDR3: TGCAGTGCTAGACCGCAAATTTATAGCAATCAGCCCCAGCATTTT. Translation gives CSARPQIYSNQPQHF.

This clonotype showed up just a few times. The rearrangement links TRBV2 to TRBJ2-7; D may correspond to TRBD1 or TRBD2 (6 bases each). CDR1 SNHLY and CDR2 FYNNEI come from the germline V gene. CDR3 size: 12 residues. Trimming removed 7 bases from V and 5 bases from J, with 12 bases in between. CDR3 loop: CASKSGANEQYF. In DNA, the CDR3 is TGTGCCAGCAAATCGGGGGCAAACGAGCAGTACTTC.

The V gene is TRBV7-3, the J gene TRBJ1-1, with D unclear. This CDR3 contains 14 residues. CDR1 and CDR2 (germline): SGHTA, FQGTGA. V lost 2 bases and J lost 1, with 8 bases in between. CDR3: CASSLLSSNTEAFF. DNA of the CDR3: TGTGCCAGCAGCTTATTGAGTTCGAACACTGAAGCTTTCTTT.

This clonotype was seen at least ten times. This chain links TRBV13 with TRBJ1-3; 7 positions agree with TRBD1. Germline CDR1 PRHDT, CDR2 FYEKMQ (reference sequence). V lost 6 bases and J lost 0; bases outside the gene matches: 5. The CDR3 contains 15 residues. The chain's CDR3 is CASRPRGISGNTIYF. The CDR3 DNA reads TGTGCCAGCAGGCCCAGGGGGATCTCTGGAAACACCATATATTTT.

Notes on this clonotype: The conserved phenylalanine or tryptophan normally closing the CDR3 is absent here, so this likely arose from a read error. The rearrangement links TRBV23-1 to TRBJ2-7; 7 bases fit TRBD1. TRBV23-1 is designated an ORF whose function remains uncertain. The CDR3 sequence is 17 residues long. V dropped 2 bases and J dropped 1; count of bases not matched to a gene: 11. The CDR3 loop reads CASSQKTRDRSSYEQYL. The CDR3 nucleotides are TGCGCCAGCAGTCAAAAAACTCGGGACAGATCTTCCTACGAGCAGTACCTC.

This clonotype turned up a few times. The chain recombines TRBV11-2 with TRBJ2-1, with D possibly matching TRBD1 (5 bases). The CDR3 has 15 amino acids. V lost 0 bases to trimming and J lost 2 bases, with 8 bases between them. Looked up from germline, CDR1 is SGHAT and CDR2 is FQNNGV. The CDR3 loop is CASSLDPGPYNEQFF. The CDR3 coding sequence is TGTGCCAGCAGCTTAGACCCAGGGCCCTACAATGAGCAGTTCTTC.

This clonotype occurred many times. The V and J genes are TRBV29-1 and TRBJ2-5; perhaps TRBD2 as D (6 bases). V dropped 3 bases and J dropped 5 bases, with 19 bases sitting between them. CDR1 is SQVTM and CDR2 is ANQGSEA in the germline V gene. This CDR3 has 15 amino acids. CDR3 DNA sequence: TGCAGCGTTGAGCCTAAGGTTGAAGGAGGGGAGACCCAGTACTTC. It encodes CSVEPKVEGGETQYF. The variable domain in full, completed from reference TRBV29-1 and TRBJ2-5, reads SAVISQKPSRDICQRGTSLTIQCQVDSQVTMMFWYRQQPGQSLTLIATANQGSEATYESGFVIDKFPISRPNLTFSTLTVSNMSPEDSSIYLCSVEPKVEGGETQYFGPGTRLLVL.

This clonotype has at least ten counts. The J gene is TRBJ1-2, the V gene TRBV20-1; D remains ambiguous. This CDR3 is 15 amino acids long. Germline V lookup: CDR1 DFQATT, CDR2 SNEGSKA (reference sequence). Trimming pared 1 base from V and 7 bases from J, leaving 19 bases between. For the CDR3, the DNA is TGCAGTGCTAGAGGAACTTCTAGCGGGGAGAGTGGCTACACCTTC. The encoded protein is CSARGTSSGESGYTF.